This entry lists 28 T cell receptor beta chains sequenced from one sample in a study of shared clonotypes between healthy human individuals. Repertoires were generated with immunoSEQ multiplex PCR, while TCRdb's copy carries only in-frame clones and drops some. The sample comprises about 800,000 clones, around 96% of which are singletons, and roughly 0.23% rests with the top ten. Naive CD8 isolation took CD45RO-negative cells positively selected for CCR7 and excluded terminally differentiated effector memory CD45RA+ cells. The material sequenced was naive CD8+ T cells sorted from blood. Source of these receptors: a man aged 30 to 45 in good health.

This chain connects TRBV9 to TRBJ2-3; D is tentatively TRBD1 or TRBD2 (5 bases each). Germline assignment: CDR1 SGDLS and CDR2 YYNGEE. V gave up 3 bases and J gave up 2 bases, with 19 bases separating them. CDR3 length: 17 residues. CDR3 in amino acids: CASSERGETGPTDTQYF. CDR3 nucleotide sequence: TGTGCCAGCAGCGAAAGAGGGGAGACGGGACCCACAGATACGCAGTATTTT.

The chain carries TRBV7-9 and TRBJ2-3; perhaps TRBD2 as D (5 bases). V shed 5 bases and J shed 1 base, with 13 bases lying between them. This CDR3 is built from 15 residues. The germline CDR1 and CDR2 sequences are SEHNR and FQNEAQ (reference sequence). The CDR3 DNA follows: TGTGCCAGCAGCCATCCGGACTTGGGCACAGATACGCAGTATTTT. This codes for CASSHPDLGTDTQYF.

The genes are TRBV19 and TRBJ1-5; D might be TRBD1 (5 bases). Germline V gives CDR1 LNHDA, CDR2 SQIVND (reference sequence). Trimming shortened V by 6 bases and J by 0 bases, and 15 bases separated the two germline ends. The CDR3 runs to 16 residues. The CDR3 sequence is CASSPEGPYSNQPQHF. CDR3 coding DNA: TGTGCCAGTAGCCCGGAGGGGCCATATAGCAATCAGCCCCAGCATTTT.

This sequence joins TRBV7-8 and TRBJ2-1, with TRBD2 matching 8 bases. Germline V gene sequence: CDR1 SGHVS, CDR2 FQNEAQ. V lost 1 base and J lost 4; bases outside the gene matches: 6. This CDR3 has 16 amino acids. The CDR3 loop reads CASSLGRSGGYNEQFF. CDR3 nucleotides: TGTGCCAGCAGCTTAGGGCGGAGCGGGGGATACAATGAGCAGTTCTTC.

DNA of the CDR3: TGTGCCAGCACTGCGGGAGGGCGTATCTACGAGCAGTACTTC. Protein product: CASTAGGRIYEQYF. This chain uses TRBV7-9 with TRBJ2-7; 9 nucleotides agree with TRBD2. CDR3 length: 14 residues. Germline V gene data show CDR1 as SEHNR and CDR2 as FQNEAQ (reference sequence). V lost 7 bases and J lost 3; bases outside the gene matches: 7.

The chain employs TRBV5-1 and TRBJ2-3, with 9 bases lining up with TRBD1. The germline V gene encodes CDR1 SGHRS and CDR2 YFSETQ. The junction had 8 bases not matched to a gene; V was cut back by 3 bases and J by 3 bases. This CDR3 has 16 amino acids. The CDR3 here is CASSSTGGVGTDTQYF. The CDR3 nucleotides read TGCGCCAGCAGCTCAACAGGGGGCGTTGGGACAGATACGCAGTATTTT.

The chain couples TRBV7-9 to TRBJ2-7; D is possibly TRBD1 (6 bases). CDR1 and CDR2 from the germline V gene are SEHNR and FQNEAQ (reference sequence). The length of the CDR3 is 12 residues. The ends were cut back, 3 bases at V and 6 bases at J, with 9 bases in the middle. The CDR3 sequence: CASSFPGVEQYF. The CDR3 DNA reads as TGTGCCAGCAGCTTCCCAGGGGTCGAGCAGTACTTC.

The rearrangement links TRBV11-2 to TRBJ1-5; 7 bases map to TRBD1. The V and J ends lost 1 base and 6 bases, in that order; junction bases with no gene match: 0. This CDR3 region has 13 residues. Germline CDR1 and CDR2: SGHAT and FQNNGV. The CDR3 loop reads CASSLGDSQPQHF. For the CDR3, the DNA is TGTGCCAGCAGCTTAGGGGACAGTCAGCCCCAGCATTTT.

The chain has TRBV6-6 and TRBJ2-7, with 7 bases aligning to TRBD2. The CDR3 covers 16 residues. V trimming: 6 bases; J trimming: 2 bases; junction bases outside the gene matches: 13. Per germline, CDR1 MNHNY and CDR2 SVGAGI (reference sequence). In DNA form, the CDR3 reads TGTGCCAGCAGCAATGGGAGGGGCGAGGCCCCCTACGAGCAGTACTTC. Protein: CASSNGRGEAPYEQYF.

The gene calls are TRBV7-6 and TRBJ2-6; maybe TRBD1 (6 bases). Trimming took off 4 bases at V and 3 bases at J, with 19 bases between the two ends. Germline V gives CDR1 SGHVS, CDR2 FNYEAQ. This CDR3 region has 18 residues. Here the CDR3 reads CASSSLDSADNGANVLTF. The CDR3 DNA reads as TGTGCCAGCAGCTCCTTGGACAGCGCTGATAATGGGGCCAACGTCCTGACTTTC. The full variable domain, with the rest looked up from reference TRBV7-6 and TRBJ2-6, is GAGVSQSPRYKVTKRGQDVALRCDPISGHVSLYWYRQALGQGPEFLTYFNYEAQQDKSGLPNDRFSAERPEGSISTLTIQRTEQRDSAMYRCASSSLDSADNGANVLTFGAGSRLTVL.

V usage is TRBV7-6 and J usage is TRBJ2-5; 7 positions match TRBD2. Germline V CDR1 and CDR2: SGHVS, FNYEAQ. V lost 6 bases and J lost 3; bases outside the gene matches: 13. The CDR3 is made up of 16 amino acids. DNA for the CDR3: TGTGCCAGCAGTCCCTGGACTAGATCGGTAGAAGAGACCCAGTACTTC. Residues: CASSPWTRSVEETQYF.

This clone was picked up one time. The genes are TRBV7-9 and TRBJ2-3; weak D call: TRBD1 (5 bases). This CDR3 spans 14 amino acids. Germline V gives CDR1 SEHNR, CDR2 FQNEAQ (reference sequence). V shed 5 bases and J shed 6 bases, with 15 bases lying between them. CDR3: CASSRPLAGDTQYF. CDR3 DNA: TGTGCCAGCAGCCGCCCGTTAGCAGGGGATACGCAGTATTTT.

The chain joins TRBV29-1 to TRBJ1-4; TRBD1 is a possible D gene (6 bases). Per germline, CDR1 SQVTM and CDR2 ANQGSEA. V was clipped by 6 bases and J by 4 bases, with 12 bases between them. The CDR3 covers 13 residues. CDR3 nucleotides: TGCAGCGTCGACAGGCTAAGTAATGAAAAACTGTTTTTT. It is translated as CSVDRLSNEKLFF.

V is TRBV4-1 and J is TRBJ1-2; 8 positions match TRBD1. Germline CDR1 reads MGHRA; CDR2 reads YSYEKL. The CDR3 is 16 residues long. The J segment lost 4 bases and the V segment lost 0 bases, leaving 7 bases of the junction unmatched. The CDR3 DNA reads TGCGCCAGCAGCCAAGATGGGGACAGGTTCCTCTATGGCTACACCTTC. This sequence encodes CASSQDGDRFLYGYTF.

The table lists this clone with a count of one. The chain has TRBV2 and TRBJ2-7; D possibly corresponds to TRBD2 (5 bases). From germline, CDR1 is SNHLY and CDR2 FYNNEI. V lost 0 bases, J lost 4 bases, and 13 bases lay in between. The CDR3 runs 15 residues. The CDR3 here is CASSEAPAGKYEQYF. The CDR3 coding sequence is TGTGCCAGCAGTGAAGCGCCCGCCGGGAAATACGAGCAGTACTTC.

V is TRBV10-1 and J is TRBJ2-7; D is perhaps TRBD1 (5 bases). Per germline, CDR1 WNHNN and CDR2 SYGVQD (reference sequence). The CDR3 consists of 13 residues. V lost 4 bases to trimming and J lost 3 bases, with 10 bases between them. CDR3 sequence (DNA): TGCGCCAGCAGTGGCGAGACAGTCTACGAGCAGTACTTC. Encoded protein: CASSGETVYEQYF.

CDR3 amino acids: CASSPGLADTETQYF. The CDR3, as DNA: TGCGCCAGCAGCCCCGGACTAGCGGACACCGAGACCCAGTACTTC. The J gene is TRBJ2-5, the V gene TRBV5-1; TRBD2 matches 10 bases. V lost 4 bases to trimming and J lost 5 bases; unmatched junction nucleotides: 8. Germline V gives CDR1 SGHRS, CDR2 YFSETQ. The CDR3 runs 15 residues.

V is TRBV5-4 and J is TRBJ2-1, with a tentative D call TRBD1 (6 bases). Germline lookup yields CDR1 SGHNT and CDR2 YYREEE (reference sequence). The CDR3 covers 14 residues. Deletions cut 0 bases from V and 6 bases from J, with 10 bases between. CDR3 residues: CASSLGGLGNEQFF. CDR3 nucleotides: TGTGCCAGCAGCTTGGGGGGGCTCGGCAATGAGCAGTTCTTC.

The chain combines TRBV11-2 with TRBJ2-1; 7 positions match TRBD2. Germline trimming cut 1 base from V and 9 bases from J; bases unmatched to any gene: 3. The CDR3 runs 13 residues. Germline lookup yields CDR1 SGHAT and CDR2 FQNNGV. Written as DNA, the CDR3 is TGTGCCAGCAGCTTAGGGACTAGGGTTGAGCAGTTCTTC. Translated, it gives CASSLGTRVEQFF.

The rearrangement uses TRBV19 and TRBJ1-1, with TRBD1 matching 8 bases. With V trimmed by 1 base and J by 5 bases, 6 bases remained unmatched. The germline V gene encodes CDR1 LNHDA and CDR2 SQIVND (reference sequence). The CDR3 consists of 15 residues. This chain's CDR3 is CASSIGTGIGTEAFF. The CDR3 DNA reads TGTGCCAGTAGTATAGGGACAGGGATAGGAACTGAAGCTTTCTTT.

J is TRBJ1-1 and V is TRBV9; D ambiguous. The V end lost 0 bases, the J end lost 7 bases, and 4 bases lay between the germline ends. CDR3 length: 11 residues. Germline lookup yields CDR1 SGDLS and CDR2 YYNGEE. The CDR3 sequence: CASSVVSEAFF. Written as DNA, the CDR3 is TGTGCCAGCAGCGTAGTCAGTGAAGCTTTCTTT.

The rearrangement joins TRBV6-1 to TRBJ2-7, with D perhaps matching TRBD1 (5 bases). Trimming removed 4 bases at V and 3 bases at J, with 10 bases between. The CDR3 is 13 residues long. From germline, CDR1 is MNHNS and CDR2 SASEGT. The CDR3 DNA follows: TGTGCCAGCAGTGTCGGCAGGGACTACGAGCAGTACTTC. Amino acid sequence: CASSVGRDYEQYF.

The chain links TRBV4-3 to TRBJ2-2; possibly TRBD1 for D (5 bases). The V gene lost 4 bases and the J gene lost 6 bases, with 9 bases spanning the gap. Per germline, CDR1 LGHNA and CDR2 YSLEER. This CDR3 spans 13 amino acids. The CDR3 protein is CASSLSGSGELFF. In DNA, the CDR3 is TGCGCCAGCAGCCTATCAGGGTCCGGGGAGCTGTTTTTT.

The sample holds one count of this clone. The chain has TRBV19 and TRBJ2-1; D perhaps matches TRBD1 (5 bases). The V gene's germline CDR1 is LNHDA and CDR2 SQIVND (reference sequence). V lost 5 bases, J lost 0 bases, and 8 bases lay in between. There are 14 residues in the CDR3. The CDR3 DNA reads TGTGCCAGTAGTTTGGACACCTCCTACAATGAGCAGTTCTTC. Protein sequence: CASSLDTSYNEQFF.

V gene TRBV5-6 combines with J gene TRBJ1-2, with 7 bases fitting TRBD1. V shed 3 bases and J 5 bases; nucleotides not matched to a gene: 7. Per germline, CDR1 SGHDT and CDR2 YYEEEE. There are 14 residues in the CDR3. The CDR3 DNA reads TGTGCCAGCAGCTCAGAGGGGGCTTGGTATGGCTACACCTTC. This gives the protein CASSSEGAWYGYTF.

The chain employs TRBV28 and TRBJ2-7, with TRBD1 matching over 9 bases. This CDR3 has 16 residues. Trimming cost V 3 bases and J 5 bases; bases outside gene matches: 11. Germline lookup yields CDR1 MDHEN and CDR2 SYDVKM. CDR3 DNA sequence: TGTGCCAGCAGTTTGGGGGCGTCCCGGGACAGGGACGAGCAGTACTTC. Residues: CASSLGASRDRDEQYF.

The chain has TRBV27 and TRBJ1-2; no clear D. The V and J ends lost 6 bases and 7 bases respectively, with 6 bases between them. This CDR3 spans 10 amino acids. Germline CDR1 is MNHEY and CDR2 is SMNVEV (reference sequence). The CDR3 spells CASSTAGYTF. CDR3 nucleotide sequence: TGTGCCAGCAGCACCGCTGGCTACACCTTC.

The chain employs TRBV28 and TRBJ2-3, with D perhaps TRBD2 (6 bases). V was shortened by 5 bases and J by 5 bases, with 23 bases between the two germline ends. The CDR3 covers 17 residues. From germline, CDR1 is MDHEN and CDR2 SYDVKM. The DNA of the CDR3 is TGTGCCAGCAGTACCGGGACTGAAGCGGCGAGGGGAGATACGCAGTATTTT. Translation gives CASSTGTEAARGDTQYF.